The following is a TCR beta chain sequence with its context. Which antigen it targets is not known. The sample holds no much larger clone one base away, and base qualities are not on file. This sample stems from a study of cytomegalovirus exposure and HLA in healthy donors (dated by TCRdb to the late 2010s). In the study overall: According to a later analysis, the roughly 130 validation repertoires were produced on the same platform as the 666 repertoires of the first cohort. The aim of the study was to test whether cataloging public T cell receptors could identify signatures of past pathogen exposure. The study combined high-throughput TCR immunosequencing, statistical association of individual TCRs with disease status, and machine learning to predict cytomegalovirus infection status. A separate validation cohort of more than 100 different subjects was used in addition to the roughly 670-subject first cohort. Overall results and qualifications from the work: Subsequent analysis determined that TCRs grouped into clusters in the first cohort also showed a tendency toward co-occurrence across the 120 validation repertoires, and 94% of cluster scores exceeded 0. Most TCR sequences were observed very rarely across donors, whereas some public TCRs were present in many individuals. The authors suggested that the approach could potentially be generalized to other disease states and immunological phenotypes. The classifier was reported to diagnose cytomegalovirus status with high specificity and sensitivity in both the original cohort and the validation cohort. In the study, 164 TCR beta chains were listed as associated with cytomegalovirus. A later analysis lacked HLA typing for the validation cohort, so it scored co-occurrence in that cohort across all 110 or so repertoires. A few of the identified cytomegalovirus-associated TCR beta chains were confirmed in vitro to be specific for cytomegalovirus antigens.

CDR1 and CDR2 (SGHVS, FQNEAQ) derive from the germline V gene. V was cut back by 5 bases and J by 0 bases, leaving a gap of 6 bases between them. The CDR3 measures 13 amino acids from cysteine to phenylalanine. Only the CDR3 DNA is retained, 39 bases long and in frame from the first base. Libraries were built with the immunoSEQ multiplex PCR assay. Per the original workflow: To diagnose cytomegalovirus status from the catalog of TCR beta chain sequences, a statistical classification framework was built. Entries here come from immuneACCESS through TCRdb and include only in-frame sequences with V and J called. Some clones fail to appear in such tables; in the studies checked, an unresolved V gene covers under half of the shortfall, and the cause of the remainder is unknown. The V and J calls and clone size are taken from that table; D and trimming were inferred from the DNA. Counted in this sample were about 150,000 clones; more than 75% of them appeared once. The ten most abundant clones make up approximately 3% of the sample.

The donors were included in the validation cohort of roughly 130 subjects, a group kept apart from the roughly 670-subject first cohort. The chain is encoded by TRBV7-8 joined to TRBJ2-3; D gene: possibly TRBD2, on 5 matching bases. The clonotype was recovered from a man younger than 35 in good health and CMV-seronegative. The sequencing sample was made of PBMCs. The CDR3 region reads CASSPGSTDTQYF. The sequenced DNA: TGTGCCAGCAGCCCGGGGAGCACAGATACGCAGTATTTT.